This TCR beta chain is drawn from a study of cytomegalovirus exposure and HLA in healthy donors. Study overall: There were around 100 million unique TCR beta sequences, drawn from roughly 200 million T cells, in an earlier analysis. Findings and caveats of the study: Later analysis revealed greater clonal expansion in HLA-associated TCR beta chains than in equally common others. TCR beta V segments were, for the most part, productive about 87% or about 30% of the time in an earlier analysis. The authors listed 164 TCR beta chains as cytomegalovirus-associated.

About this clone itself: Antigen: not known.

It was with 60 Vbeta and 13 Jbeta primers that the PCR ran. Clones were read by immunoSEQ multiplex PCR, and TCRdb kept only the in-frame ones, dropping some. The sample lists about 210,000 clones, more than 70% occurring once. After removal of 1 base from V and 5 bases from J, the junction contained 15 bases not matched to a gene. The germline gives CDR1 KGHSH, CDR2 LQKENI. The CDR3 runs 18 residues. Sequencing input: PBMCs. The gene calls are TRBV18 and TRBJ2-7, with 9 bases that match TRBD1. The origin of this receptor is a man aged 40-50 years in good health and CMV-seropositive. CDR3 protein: CASSPLGFSGTGNDEQYF. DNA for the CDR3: TGTGCCAGCTCACCACTCGGGTTTTCCGGGACAGGGAACGACGAGCAGTACTTC.